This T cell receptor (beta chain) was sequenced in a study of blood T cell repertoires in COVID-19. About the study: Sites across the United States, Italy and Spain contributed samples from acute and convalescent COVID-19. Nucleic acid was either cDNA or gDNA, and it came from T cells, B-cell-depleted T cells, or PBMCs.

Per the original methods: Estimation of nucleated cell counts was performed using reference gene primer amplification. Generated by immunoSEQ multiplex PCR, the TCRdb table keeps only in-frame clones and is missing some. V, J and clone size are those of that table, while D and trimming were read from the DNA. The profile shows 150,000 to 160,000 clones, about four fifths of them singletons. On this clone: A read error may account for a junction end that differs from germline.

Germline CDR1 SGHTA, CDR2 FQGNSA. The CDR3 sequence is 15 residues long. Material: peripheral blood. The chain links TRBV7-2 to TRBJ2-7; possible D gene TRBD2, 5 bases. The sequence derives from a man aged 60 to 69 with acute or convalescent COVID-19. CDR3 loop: CASTQSGSGQYGQYF. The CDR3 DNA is TGTGCCAGCACCCAATCGGGGAGTGGGCAATACGGGCAGTACTTC.